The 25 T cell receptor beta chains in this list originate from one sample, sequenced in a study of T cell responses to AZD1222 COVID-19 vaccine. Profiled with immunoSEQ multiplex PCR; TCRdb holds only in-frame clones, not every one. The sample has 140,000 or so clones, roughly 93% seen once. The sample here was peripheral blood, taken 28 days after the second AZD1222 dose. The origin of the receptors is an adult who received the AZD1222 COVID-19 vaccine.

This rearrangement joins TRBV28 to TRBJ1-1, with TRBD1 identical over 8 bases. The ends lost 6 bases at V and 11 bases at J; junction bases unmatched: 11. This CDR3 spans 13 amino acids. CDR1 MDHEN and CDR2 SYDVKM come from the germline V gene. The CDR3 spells CASSPRGRGEAFF. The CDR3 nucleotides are TGTGCCAGCAGCCCCAGGGGGCGCGGGGAGGCTTTCTTT.

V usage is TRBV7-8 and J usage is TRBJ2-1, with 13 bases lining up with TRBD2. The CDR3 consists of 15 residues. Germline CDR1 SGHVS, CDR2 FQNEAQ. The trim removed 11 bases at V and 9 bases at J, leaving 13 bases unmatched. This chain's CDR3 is CASPGTSGARVEQFF. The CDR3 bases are TGTGCCTCACCCGGGACTAGCGGGGCCAGGGTTGAGCAGTTCTTC.

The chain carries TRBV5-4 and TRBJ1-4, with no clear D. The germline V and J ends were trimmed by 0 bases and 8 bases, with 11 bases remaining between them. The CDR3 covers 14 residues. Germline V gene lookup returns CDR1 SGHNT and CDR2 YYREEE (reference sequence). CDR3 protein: CASSLGALEEKLFF. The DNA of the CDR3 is TGTGCCAGCAGCTTGGGGGCCCTGGAGGAAAAACTGTTTTTT. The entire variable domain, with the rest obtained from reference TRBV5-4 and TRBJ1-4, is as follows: ETGVTQSPTHLIKTRGQQVTLRCSSQSGHNTVSWYQQALGQGPQFIFQYYREEENGRGNFPPRFSGLQFPNYSSELNVNALELDDSALYLCASSLGALEEKLFFGSGTQLSVL.

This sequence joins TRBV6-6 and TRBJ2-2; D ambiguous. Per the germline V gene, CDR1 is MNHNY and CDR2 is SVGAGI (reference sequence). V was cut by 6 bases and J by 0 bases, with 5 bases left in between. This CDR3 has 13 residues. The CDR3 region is CASRLTNTGELFF. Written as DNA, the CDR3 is TGTGCCAGCAGACTAACGAACACCGGGGAGCTGTTTTTT.

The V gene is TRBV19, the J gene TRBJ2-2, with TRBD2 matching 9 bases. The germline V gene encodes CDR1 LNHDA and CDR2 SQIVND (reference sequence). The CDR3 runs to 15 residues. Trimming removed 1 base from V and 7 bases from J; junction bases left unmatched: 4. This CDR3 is CASSIGGGADGELFF. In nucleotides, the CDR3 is TGTGCCAGTAGTATAGGCGGGGGGGCCGACGGGGAGCTGTTTTTT. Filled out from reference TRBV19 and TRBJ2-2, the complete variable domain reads DGGITQSPKYLFRKEGQNVTLSCEQNLNHDAMYWYRQDPGQGLRLIYYSQIVNDFQKGDIAEGYSVSREKKESFPLTVTSAQKNPTAFYLCASSIGGGADGELFFGEGSRLTVL.

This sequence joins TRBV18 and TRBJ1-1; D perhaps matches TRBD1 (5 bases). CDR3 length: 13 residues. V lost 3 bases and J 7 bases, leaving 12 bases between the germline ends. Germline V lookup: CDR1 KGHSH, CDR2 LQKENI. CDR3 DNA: TGTGCCAGCTCACCCGCATCAGGGATTGAAGCTTTCTTT. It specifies CASSPASGIEAFF.

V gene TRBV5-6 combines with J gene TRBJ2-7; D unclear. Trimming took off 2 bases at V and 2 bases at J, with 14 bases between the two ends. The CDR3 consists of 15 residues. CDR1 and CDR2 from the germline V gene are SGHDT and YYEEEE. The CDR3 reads CASSFFGSQAYEQYF. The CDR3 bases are TGTGCCAGCAGCTTCTTTGGGTCCCAGGCCTACGAGCAGTACTTC. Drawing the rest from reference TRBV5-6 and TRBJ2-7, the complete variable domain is DAGVTQSPTHLIKTRGQQVTLRCSPKSGHDTVSWYQQALGQGPQFIFQYYEEEERQRGNFPDRFSGHQFPNYSSELNVNALLLGDSALYLCASSFFGSQAYEQYFGPGTRLTVT.

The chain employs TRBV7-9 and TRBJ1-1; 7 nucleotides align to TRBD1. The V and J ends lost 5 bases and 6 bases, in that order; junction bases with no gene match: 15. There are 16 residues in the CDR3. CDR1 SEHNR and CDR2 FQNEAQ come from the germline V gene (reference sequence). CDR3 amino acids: CASSPPPDRPGPEAFF. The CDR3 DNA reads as TGTGCCAGCAGCCCACCCCCGGACAGGCCGGGTCCTGAAGCTTTCTTT.

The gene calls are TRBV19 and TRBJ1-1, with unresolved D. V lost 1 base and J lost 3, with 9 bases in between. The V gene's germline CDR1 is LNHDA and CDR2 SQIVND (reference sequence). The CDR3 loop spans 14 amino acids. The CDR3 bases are TGTGCCAGTAGTATAGGTCGGACCGACACTGAAGCTTTCTTT. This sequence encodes CASSIGRTDTEAFF.

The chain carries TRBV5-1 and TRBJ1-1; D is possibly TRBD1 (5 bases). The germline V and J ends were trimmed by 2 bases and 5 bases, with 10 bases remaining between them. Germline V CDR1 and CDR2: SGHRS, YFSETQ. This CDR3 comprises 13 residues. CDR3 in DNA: TGCGCCAGCAGCTTTCGAGGGGAAACTGAAGCTTTCTTT. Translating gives CASSFRGETEAFF.

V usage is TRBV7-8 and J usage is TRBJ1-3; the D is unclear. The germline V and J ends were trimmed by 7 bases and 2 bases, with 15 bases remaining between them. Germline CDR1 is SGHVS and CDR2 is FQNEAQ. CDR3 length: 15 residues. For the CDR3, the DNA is TGTGCCAGCACCCAACAGAGGGCGCCTGGAAACACCATATATTTT. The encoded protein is CASTQQRAPGNTIYF.

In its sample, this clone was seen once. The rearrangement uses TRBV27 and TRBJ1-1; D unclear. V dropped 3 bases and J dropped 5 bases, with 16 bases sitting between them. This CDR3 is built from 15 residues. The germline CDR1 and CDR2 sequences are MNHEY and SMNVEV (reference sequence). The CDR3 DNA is TGTGCCAGCAGTTTTTATGAGGTCCCGCGGACTGAAGCTTTCTTT. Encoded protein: CASSFYEVPRTEAFF.

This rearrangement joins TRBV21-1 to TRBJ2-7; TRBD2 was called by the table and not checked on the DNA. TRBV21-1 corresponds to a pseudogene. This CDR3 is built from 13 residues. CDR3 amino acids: CASSCRDFYEQYF. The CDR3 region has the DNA TGTGCCAGCAGCTGTCGGGACTTCTACGAGCAGTACTTC.

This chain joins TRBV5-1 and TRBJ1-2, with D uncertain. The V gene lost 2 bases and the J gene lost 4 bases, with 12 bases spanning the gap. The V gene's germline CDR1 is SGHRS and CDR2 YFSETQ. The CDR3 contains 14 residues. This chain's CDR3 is CASSFQDPGYGYTF. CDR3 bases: TGCGCCAGCAGCTTCCAGGATCCTGGCTATGGCTACACCTTC.

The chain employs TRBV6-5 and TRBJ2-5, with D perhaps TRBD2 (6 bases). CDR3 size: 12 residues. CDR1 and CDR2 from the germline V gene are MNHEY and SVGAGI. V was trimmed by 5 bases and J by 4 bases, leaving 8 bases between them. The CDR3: CASSRLGETQYF. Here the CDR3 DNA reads TGTGCCAGCAGTCGACTAGGAGAGACCCAGTACTTC.

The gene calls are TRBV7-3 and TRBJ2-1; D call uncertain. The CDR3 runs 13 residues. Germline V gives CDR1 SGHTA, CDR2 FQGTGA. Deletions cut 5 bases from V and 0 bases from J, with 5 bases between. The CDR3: CASSPSSYNEQFF. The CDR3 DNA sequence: TGTGCCAGCAGCCCGAGCTCCTACAATGAGCAGTTCTTC.

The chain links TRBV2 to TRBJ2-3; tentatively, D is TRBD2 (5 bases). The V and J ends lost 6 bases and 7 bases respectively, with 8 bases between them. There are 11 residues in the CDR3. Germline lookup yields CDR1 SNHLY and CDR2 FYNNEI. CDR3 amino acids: CASRSGNTQYF. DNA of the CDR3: TGTGCCAGCAGGAGCGGAAATACGCAGTATTTT.

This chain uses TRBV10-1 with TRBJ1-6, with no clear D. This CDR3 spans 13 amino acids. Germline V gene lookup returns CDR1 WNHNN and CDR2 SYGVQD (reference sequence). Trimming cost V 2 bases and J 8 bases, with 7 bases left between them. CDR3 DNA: TGCGCCAGCAGTGAGCGGATAGATTCACCCCTCCACTTT. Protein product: CASSERIDSPLHF.

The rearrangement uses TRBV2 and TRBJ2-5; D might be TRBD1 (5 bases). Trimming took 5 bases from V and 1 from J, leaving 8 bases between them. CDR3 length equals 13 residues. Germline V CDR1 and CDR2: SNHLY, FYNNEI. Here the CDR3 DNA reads TGTGCCAGCAGTCCCAGGGTCCAAGAGACCCAGTACTTC. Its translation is CASSPRVQETQYF.

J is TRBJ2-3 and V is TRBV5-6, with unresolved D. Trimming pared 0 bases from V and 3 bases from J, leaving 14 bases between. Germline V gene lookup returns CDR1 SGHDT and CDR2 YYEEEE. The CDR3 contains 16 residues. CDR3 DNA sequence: TGTGCCAGCAGCTTGGGATGGGTTGGTGGGACAGATACGCAGTATTTT. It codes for CASSLGWVGGTDTQYF.

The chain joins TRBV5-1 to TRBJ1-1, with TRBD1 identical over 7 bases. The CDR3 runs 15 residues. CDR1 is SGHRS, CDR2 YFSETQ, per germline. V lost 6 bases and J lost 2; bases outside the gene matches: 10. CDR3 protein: CASNRQGGPNTEAFF. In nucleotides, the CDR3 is TGCGCCAGCAATAGGCAAGGGGGCCCAAACACTGAAGCTTTCTTT.

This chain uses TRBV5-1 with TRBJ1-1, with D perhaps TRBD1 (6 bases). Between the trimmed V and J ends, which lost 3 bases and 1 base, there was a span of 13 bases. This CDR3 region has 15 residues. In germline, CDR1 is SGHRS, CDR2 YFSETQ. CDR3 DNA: TGCGCCAGCAGCTACCTGGACAGCCAGAACACTGAAGCTTTCTTT. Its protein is CASSYLDSQNTEAFF.

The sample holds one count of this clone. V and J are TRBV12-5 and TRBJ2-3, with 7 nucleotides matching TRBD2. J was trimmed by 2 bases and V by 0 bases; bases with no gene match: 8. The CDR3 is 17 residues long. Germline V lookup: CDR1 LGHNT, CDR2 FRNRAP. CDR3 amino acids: CASGLVRGGLVTDTQYF. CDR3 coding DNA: TGTGCTAGTGGTTTGGTACGGGGAGGGCTGGTCACAGATACGCAGTATTTT.

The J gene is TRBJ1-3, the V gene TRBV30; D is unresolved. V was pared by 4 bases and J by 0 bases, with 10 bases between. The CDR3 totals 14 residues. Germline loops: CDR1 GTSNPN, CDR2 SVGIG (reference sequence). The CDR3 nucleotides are TGTGCCTGGATTAGGCCTTCCTCTGGAAACACCATATATTTT. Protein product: CAWIRPSSGNTIYF.

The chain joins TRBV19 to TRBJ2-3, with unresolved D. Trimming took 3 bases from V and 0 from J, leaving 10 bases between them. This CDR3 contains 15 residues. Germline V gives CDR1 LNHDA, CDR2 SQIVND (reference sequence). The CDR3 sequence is CASSMERSSTDTQYF. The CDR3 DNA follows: TGTGCCAGTAGTATGGAGCGTTCTAGCACAGATACGCAGTATTTT.